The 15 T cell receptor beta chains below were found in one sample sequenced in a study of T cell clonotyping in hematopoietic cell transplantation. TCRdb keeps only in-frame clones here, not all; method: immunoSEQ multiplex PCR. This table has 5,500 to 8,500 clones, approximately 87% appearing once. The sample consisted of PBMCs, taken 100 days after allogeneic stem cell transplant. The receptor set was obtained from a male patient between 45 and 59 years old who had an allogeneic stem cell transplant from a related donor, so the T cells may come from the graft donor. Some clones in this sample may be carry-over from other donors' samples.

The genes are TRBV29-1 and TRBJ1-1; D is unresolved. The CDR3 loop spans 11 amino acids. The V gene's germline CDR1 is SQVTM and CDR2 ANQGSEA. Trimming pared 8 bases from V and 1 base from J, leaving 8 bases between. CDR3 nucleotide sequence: TGCAGCACCCGAGGGAACACTGAAGCTTTCTTT. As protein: CSTRGNTEAFF.

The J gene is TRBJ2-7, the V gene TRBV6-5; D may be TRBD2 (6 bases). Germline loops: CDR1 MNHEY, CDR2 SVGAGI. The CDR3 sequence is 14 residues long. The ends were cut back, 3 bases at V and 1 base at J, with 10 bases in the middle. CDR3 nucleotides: TGTGCCAGCAGTTATGTGGGGGGATCCTACGAGCAGTACTTC. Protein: CASSYVGGSYEQYF.

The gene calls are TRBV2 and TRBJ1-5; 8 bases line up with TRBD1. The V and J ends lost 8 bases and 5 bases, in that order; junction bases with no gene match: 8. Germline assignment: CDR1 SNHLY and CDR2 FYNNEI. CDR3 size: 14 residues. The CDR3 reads CASVGTGSDQPQHF. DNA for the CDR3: TGTGCCAGCGTGGGGACAGGTTCGGATCAGCCCCAGCATTTT.

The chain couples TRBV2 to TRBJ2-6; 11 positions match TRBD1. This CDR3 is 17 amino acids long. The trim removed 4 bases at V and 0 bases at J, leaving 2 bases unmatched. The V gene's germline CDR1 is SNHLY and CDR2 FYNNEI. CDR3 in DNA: TGTGCCAGCAGTGCCGGGACAGGGGGCTCTGGGGCCAACGTCCTGACTTTC. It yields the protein CASSAGTGGSGANVLTF.

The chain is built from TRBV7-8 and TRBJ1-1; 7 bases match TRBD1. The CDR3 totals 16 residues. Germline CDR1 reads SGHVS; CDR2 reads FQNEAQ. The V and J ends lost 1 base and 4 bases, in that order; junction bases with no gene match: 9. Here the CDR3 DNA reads TGTGCCAGCAGCTTAGAGGGGGCGAGTATGAGCACTGAAGCTTTCTTT. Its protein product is CASSLEGASMSTEAFF.

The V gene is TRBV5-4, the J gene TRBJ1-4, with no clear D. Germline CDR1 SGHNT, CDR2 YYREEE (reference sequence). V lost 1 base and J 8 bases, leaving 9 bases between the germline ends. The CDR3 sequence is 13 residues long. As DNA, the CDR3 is TGTGCCAGCAGCTTGCGAGGGATCGAAAAACTGTTTTTT. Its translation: CASSLRGIEKLFF.

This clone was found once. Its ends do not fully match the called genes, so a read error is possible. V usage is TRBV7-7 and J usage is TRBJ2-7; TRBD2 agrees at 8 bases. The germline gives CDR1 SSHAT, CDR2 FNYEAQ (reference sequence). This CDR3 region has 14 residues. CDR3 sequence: CASSSGGGSYEQYF. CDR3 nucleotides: TGTGCTAGCAGCTCGGGGGGGGGATCCTACGAGCAGTACTTC.

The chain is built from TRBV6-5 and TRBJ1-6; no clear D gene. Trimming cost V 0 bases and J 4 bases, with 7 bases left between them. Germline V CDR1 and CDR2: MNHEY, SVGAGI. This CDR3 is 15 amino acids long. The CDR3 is CASSYSGDYNSPLHF. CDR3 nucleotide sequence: TGTGCCAGCAGTTACTCGGGCGATTATAATTCACCCCTCCACTTT.

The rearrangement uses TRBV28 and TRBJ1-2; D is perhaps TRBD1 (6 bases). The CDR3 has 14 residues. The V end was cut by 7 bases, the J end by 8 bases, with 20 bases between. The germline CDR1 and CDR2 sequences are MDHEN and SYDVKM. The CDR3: CASTRGGGLRGYTF. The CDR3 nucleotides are TGTGCCAGCACCAGGGGTGGGGGGCTAAGGGGCTACACCTTC.

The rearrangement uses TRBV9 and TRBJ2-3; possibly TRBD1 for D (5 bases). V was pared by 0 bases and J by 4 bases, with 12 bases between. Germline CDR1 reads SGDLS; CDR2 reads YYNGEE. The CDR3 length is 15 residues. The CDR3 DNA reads TGTGCCAGCAGCGTAGAGGGTCAAGGGGCAGATACGCAGTATTTT. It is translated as CASSVEGQGADTQYF.

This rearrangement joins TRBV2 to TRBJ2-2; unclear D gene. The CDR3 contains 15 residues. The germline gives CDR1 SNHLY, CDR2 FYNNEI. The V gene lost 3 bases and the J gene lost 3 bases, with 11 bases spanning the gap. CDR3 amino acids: CASSDLSGDTGELFF. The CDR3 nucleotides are TGTGCCAGCAGTGATCTCAGTGGGGACACCGGGGAGCTGTTTTTT.

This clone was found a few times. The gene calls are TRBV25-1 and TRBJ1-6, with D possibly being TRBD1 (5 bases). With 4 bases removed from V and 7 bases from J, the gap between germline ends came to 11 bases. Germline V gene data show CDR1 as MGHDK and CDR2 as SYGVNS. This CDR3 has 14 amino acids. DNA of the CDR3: TGTGCCAGCAGTGGGGACTTGGGGAATTCACCCCTCCACTTT. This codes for CASSGDLGNSPLHF.

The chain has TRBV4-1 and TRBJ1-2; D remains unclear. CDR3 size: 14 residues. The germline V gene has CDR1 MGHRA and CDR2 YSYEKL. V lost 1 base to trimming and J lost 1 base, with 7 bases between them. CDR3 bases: TGCGCCAGCAGCCAAGCGGCCCTTAACTATGGCTACACCTTC. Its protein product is CASSQAALNYGYTF.

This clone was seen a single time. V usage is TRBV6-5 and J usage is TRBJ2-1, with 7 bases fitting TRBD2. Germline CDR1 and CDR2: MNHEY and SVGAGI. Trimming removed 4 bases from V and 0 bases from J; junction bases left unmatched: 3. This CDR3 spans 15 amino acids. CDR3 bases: TGTGCCAGCAGTTCACAGCGGGACTCCTACAATGAGCAGTTCTTC. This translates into CASSSQRDSYNEQFF.

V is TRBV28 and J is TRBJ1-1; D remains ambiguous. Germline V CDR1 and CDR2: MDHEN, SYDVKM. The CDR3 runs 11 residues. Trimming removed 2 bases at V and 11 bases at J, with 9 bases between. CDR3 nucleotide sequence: TGTGCCAGCAGTTTAAGCCGTGAGGCTTTCTTT. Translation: CASSLSREAFF. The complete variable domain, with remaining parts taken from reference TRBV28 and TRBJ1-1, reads DVKVTQSSRYLVKRTGEKVFLECVQDMDHENMFWYRQDPGLGLRLIYFSYDVKMKEKGDIPEGYSVSREKKERFSLILESASTNQTSMYLCASSLSREAFFGQGTRLTVV.